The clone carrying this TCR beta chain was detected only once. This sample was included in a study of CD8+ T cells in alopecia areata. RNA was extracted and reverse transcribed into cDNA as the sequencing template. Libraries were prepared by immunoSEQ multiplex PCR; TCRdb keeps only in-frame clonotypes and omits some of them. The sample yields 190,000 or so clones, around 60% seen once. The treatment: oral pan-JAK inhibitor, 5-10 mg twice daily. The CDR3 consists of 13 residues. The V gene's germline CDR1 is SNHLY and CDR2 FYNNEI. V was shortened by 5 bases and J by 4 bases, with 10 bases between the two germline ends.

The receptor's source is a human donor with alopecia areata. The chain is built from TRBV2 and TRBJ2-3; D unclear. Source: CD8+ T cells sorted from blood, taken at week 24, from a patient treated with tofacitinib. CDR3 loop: CASSSGLPDTQYF. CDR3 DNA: TGTGCCAGCAGTTCCGGGCTCCCAGATACGCAGTATTTT.